These T cell receptor beta chains were read from a single sample in a study of blood T cells in healthy people across ages. TCRdb analysed the 5' RACE reads with MiXCR anew, one entry per CDR3 protein. The sample has about 1.1 million distinct CDR3 sequences; roughly two fifths are singletons. The sample consisted of blood. The receptors shown here come from a man younger than 30 in good health. The CDR3 runs from the conserved cysteine through the conserved F or W. Each record gives: CDR3 protein, J gene, V gene.

CSARSVQAGNTIYF TRBJ1-3 TRBV20-1
CASRPAGGRNIQYF TRBJ2-4 TRBV5-1
CSARAYGTSTDTQYF TRBJ2-3 TRBV20-1
CASSTSGGDEQYF TRBJ2-5 TRBV11-1
CASSLLVRPYNEQFF TRBJ2-1 TRBV5-5
CASSHRQGLNYGYTF TRBJ1-2 TRBV6-5
CSANQGQSTDTQYF TRBJ2-3 TRBV20-1
CSAGSGRDTDTQYF TRBJ2-3 TRBV20-1
CASRLGLAGGPQYF TRBJ2-5 TRBV6-5
CSVGDRENGYTF TRBJ1-2 TRBV29-1
CASSQDLLGDSPYF TRBJ2-5 TRBV14
CSANPPGQVTEAFF TRBJ1-1 TRBV20-1
CATYTGPPGELFF TRBJ2-2 TRBV6-2/TRBV6-3
CASTTGKVNYGYTF TRBJ1-2 TRBV12-3/TRBV12-4
CASSESAGPWLETQYF TRBJ2-5 TRBV6-1
CASSSGNEKLFF TRBJ1-4 TRBV6-5
CASSLGQASSYNEQFF TRBJ2-1 TRBV5-1
CSARRLDLSYEQYF TRBJ2-7 TRBV20-1
CASTPGGADYGYTF TRBJ1-2 TRBV28
CASSYVKAGDGYTF TRBJ1-2 TRBV6-6
CASSLYPRGEKNYGYTF TRBJ1-2 TRBV12-3/TRBV12-4
CATRGTSLPNTEAFF TRBJ1-1 TRBV5-1
CASSYNLIGTDTQYF TRBJ2-3 TRBV5-5
CASSHLPGELFF TRBJ2-2 TRBV7-8
CASSYSPGQGANEQFF TRBJ2-1 TRBV6-5
CASSVVGGVHEQFF TRBJ2-1 TRBV9
CASRTGIDNEQFF TRBJ2-1 TRBV5-1
CASRKFSDRRNLVAFF TRBJ1-1 TRBV7-8
CASSYSSSTGGGSYEQYF TRBJ2-7 TRBV6-5
CASSLTKWHSNQPQHF TRBJ1-5 TRBV6-2/TRBV6-3
CASSLESGGTDNSPLHF TRBJ1-6 TRBV7-2
CASSFVAGEQYF TRBJ2-7 TRBV12-3/TRBV12-4
CSVEGPQGWETQYF TRBJ2-5 TRBV29-1
CASSSPLGWTQYF NA TRBV6-5
CSARYRTYEQYF TRBJ2-7 TRBV20-1
CASSFWTSGGTEQFF TRBJ2-1 TRBV5-6
CASSSESQPQHF TRBJ1-5 TRBV11-2
CSASVPGRGETQYF TRBJ2-5 TRBV20-1
CASSLTSLAGDQETQYF TRBJ2-5 TRBV7-3
CASSLVRGEGETQYF TRBJ2-5 TRBV7-2
CASSPKEWNTEAFF TRBJ1-1 TRBV18
CASSLLGRVAEKLFF TRBJ1-4 TRBV7-9
CASKTGGPYYGYTF TRBJ1-2 TRBV6-1
CASSVFGGTEAFF TRBJ1-1 TRBV9
CASKAGGIYNEQFF TRBJ2-1 TRBV2